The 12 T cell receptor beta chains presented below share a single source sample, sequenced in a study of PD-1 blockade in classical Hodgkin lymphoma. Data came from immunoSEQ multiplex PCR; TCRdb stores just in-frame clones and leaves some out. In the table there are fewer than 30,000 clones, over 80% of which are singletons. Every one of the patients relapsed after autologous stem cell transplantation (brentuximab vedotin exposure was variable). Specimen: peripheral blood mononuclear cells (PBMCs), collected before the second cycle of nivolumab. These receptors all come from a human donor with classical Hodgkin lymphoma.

In DNA, the CDR3 is TGTGCCAGCAGCGTGTCCGGGGGGAACAATGAGCAGTTCTTC. Translation: CASSVSGGNNEQFF. The chain recombines TRBV9 with TRBJ2-1, with TRBD2 matching over 7 bases. CDR1 is SGDLS and CDR2 is YYNGEE in the germline V gene. This CDR3 has 14 amino acids. V shed 2 bases, J shed 5 bases, and the junction held 4 bases outside the gene matches.

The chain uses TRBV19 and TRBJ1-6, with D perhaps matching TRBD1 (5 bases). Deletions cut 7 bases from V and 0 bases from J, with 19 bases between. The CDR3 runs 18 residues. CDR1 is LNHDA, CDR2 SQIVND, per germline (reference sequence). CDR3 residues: CASTTRGPLSSYNSPLHF. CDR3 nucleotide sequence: TGTGCCAGTACCACACGGGGCCCGCTGAGCTCCTATAATTCACCCCTCCACTTT. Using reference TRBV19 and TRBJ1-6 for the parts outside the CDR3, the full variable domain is DGGITQSPKYLFRKEGQNVTLSCEQNLNHDAMYWYRQDPGQGLRLIYYSQIVNDFQKGDIAEGYSVSREKKESFPLTVTSAQKNPTAFYLCASTTRGPLSSYNSPLHFGNGTRLTVT.

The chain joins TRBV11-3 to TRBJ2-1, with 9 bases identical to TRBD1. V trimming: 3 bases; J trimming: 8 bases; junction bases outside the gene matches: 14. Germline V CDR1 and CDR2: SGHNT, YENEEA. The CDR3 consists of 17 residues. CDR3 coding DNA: TGTGCCAGCAGCTTTATCGGTTTAACAGGGGGCGTCCATGAGCAGTTCTTC. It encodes CASSFIGLTGGVHEQFF.

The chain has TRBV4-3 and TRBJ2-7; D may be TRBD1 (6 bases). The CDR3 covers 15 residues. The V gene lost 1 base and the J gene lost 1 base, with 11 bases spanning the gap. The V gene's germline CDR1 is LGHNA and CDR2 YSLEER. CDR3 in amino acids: CASSQGTAISYEQYF. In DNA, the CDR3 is TGCGCCAGCAGCCAAGGGACAGCTATATCCTACGAGCAGTACTTC.

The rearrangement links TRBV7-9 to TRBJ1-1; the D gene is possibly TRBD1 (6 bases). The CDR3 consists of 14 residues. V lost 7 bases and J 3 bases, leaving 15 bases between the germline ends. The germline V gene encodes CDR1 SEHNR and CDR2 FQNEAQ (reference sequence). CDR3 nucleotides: TGTGCCAGCACCCTCAGGGGCGCGGACACTGAAGCTTTCTTT. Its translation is CASTLRGADTEAFF. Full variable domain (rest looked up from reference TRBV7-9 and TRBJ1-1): DTGVSQNPRHKITKRGQNVTFRCDPISEHNRLYWYRQTLGQGPEFLTYFQNEAQLEKSRLLSDRFSAERPKGSFSTLEIQRTEQGDSAMYLCASTLRGADTEAFFGQGTRLTVV.

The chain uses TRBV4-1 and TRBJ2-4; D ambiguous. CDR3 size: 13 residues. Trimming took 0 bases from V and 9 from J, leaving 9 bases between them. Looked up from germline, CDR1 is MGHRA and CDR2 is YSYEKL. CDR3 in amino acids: CASSQETAGIQYF. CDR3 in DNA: TGCGCCAGCAGCCAAGAAACCGCAGGCATTCAGTACTTC.

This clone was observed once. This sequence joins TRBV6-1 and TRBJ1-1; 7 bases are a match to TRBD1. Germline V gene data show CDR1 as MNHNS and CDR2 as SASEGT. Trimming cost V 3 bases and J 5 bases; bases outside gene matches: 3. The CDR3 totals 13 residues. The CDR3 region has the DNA TGTGCCAGCAGTGATCAGGGGGGAACTGAAGCTTTCTTT. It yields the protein CASSDQGGTEAFF.

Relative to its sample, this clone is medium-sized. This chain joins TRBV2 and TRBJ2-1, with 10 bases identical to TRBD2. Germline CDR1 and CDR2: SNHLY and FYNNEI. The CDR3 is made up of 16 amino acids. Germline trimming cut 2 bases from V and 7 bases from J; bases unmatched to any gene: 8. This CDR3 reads CASSEKVAGGLNEQFF. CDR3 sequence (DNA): TGTGCCAGCAGTGAAAAGGTAGCGGGAGGCCTTAATGAGCAGTTCTTC.

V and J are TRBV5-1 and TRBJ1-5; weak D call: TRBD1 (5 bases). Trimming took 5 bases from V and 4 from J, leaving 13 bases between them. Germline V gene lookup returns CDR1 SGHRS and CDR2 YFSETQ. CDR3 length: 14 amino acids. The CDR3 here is CASRRDYGNQPQHF. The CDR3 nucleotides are TGCGCCAGCAGACGGGACTATGGGAATCAGCCCCAGCATTTT.

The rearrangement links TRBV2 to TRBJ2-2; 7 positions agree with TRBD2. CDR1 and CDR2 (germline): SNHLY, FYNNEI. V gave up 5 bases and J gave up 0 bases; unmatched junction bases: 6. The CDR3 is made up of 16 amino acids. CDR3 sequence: CASSPRSGANTGELFF. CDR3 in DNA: TGTGCCAGCAGTCCCCGGAGCGGGGCGAACACCGGGGAGCTGTTTTTT.

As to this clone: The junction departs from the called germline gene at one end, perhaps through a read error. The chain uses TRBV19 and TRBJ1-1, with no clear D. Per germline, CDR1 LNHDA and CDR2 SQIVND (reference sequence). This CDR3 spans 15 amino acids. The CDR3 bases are TGTGCCAGTAGTATAGCTTCGGGGTTGAACTCTGAAGCTTTCTTT. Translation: CASSIASGLNSEAFF. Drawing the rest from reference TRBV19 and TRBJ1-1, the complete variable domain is DGGITQSPKYLFRKEGQNVTLSCEQNLNHDAMYWYRQDPGQGLRLIYYSQIVNDFQKGDIAEGYSVSREKKESFPLTVTSAQKNPTAFYLCASSIASGLNSEAFFGQGTRLTVV.

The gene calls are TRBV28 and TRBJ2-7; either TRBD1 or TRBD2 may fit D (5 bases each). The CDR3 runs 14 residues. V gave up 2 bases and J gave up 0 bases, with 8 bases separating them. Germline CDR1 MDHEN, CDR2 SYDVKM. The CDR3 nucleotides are TGTGCCAGCAGTTTAGCAGGGACCTCCTACGAGCAGTACTTC. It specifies CASSLAGTSYEQYF. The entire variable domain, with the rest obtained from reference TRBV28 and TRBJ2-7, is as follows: DVKVTQSSRYLVKRTGEKVFLECVQDMDHENMFWYRQDPGLGLRLIYFSYDVKMKEKGDIPEGYSVSREKKERFSLILESASTNQTSMYLCASSLAGTSYEQYFGPGTRLTVT.